The T cell receptor beta chain described here comes from a study of T-cell reconstitution after alpha-beta-depleted transplantation in children. The TCRbeta library was prepared with unique molecular identifiers. TCRdb reanalysed the PCR reads using MiXCR and keeps one entry per CDR3 protein. The sample has 610,000 or so distinct CDR3 sequences; 20% to 30% are singletons. CDR1 is KGHSH, CDR2 LQKENI, per germline. V lost 5 bases to trimming and J lost 5 bases; unmatched junction nucleotides: 6. The CDR3 spans 13 residues. This clonotype was seen more than once but under ten times. This chain joins TRBV18 and TRBJ2-7, with 7 positions matching TRBD1. The TCR sequence derives from a boy under three years old with Wiskott-Aldrich syndrome, due to receive a stem cell transplant. This material consisted of PBMCs, taken before TCRalphabeta/CD19-depleted stem cell transplant. This chain's CDR3 is CASSTRGSDEQYF. CDR3 nucleotides: TGTGCCAGCTCAACCAGGGGGAGTGACGAGCAGTACTTC.